These 15 T cell receptor beta chains came from one sample sequenced in a study of shared clonotypes between healthy human individuals. The table came from immunoSEQ multiplex PCR; TCRdb's copy has only in-frame clones and leaves some out. The sample includes roughly 2.2 million clones, 85% to 95% of them seen just once. The sequenced sample was naive CD4+ T cells from PBMCs. Subset defined: CD45RA+ positively selected. The receptors derive from a man younger than 30 in good health. Some clones in this sample may be carry-over from other donors' samples.

The chain uses TRBV11-2 and TRBJ2-2, with no clear D. Trimming took off 5 bases at V and 7 bases at J, with 11 bases between the two ends. The germline CDR1 and CDR2 sequences are SGHAT and FQNNGV. The CDR3 is made up of 13 amino acids. CDR3: CASSPEIYGELFF. CDR3 DNA: TGTGCCAGCAGCCCCGAGATATACGGGGAGCTGTTTTTT.

The V and J genes are TRBV30 and TRBJ2-7; the match to TRBD1 covers 7 bases. Unmatched junction bases numbered 11, after V lost 1 base and J lost 8 bases. This CDR3 is 14 amino acids long. Germline V CDR1 and CDR2: GTSNPN, SVGIG (reference sequence). In DNA form, the CDR3 reads TGTGCCTGGAGTGGTCGGGACAGAGGGGGCAAGCAGTACTTC. As protein: CAWSGRDRGGKQYF.

V gene TRBV28 combines with J gene TRBJ2-3, with TRBD2 matching over 7 bases. The V segment lost 6 bases and the J segment 7 bases; nucleotides outside the gene matches: 16. The CDR3 spans 16 residues. CDR1 is MDHEN and CDR2 is SYDVKM in the germline V gene. Written as DNA, the CDR3 is TGTGCCAGCAGCTCCCCTGGGGGGGGTCTGATCAATACGCAGTATTTT. It translates to CASSSPGGGLINTQYF.

The V and J genes are TRBV14 and TRBJ2-1; 8 nucleotides match TRBD2. Germline V gene sequence: CDR1 SGHDN, CDR2 FVKESK. V lost 1 base and J lost 7; bases outside the gene matches: 6. This CDR3 spans 15 amino acids. Here the CDR3 reads CASSQGAGVVNEQFF. The CDR3, as DNA: TGTGCCAGCAGCCAAGGAGCGGGAGTTGTGAATGAGCAGTTCTTC. Full variable domain (missing parts from reference TRBV14 and TRBJ2-1): EAGVTQFPSHSVIEKGQTVTLRCDPISGHDNLYWYRRVMGKEIKFLLHFVKESKQDESGMPNNRFLAERTGGTYSTLKVQPAELEDSGVYFCASSQGAGVVNEQFFGPGTRLTVL.

This chain links TRBV6-1 with TRBJ2-5; D possibly corresponds to TRBD1 (6 bases). The CDR3 sequence is 15 residues long. Germline loops: CDR1 MNHNS, CDR2 SASEGT. The germline V and J ends were trimmed by 6 bases and 1 base, with 15 bases remaining between them. The CDR3 DNA follows: TGTGCCAGCAGCCAGGAACGGACAGTCCAAGAGACCCAGTACTTC. As protein: CASSQERTVQETQYF.

CDR3: CASSYTGNGYTF. The CDR3, as DNA: TGTGCCAGCAGCTATACAGGGAATGGCTACACCTTC. This chain connects TRBV7-9 to TRBJ1-2; tentative D call: TRBD1 (6 bases). The germline V gene has CDR1 SEHNR and CDR2 FQNEAQ (reference sequence). The CDR3 extends over 12 amino acids. Trimming cost V 4 bases and J 6 bases, with 9 bases left between them.

The chain uses TRBV10-3 and TRBJ2-3; 8 positions agree with TRBD2. With 6 bases clipped from V and 6 bases from J, the junction kept 8 bases outside the gene matches. CDR3 length equals 14 residues. Germline CDR1 ENHRY, CDR2 SYGVKD. The CDR3 DNA sequence: TGTGCCATCAGCAGACAGAGCGGGAGCGATACGCAGTATTTT. This codes for CAISRQSGSDTQYF.

The rearrangement joins TRBV27 to TRBJ1-5; possibly TRBD1 for D (5 bases). Germline-derived CDR1 and CDR2 are MNHEY and SMNVEV (reference sequence). V gave up 5 bases and J gave up 7 bases, with 24 bases separating them. This CDR3 contains 17 residues. Here the CDR3 reads CASSTFAAGSSRQPQHF. CDR3 DNA sequence: TGTGCCAGCAGTACTTTCGCCGCAGGGAGTTCGCGGCAGCCCCAGCATTTT.

This chain uses TRBV10-3 with TRBJ2-1; 7 positions match TRBD2. Germline V lookup: CDR1 ENHRY, CDR2 SYGVKD. This CDR3 spans 15 amino acids. V dropped 2 bases and J dropped 3; count of bases not matched to a gene: 4. The DNA for the CDR3 is TGTGCCATCAGTGAGCCGGGACTAAACTACAATGAGCAGTTCTTC. Amino acids: CAISEPGLNYNEQFF.

The rearrangement joins TRBV6-5 to TRBJ2-2; TRBD1 aligns across 7 bases. Germline-derived CDR1 and CDR2 are MNHEY and SVGAGI. V trimming: 0 bases; J trimming: 0 bases; junction bases outside the gene matches: 1. The CDR3 contains 16 residues. CDR3 protein: CASSYSTGSNTGELFF. The CDR3 nucleotides read TGTGCCAGCAGTTACTCGACAGGGTCGAACACCGGGGAGCTGTTTTTT.

The rearrangement joins TRBV27 to TRBJ2-7; TRBD1 matches at 8 bases. The junction had 8 bases not matched to a gene; V was cut back by 2 bases and J by 2 bases. CDR1 is MNHEY and CDR2 is SMNVEV in the germline V gene (reference sequence). The CDR3 is 16 residues long. The DNA for the CDR3 is TGTGCCAGCAGTTTAACCGGGACAGGTATGACCTACGAGCAGTACTTC. Encoded protein: CASSLTGTGMTYEQYF.

The J gene is TRBJ2-1, the V gene TRBV1; TRBD2, as called in the table, went unchecked against the DNA. TRBV1 constitutes a pseudogene. The CDR3 consists of 16 residues. Here the CDR3 DNA reads TGCACCAGCAGCCAAGATCGTCTAGCGGGTTACAATGAGCAGTTCTTC. Its translation: CTSSQDRLAGYNEQFF.

The genes are TRBV29-1 and TRBJ2-7; D uncertain. The CDR3 spans 11 residues. V shed 3 bases and J shed 12 bases, with 15 bases lying between them. Germline V gene data show CDR1 as SQVTM and CDR2 as ANQGSEA. The CDR3 DNA follows: TGCAGCGTTGAGGGCGAGAGCGTTCGGTACTTC. Protein sequence: CSVEGESVRYF.

The chain couples TRBV28 to TRBJ1-5; 9 nucleotides line up with TRBD1. CDR3 size: 16 residues. Per germline, CDR1 MDHEN and CDR2 SYDVKM. V lost 4 bases and J lost 5; bases outside the gene matches: 9. CDR3 sequence: CASSSLGQGPHQPQHF. CDR3 sequence (DNA): TGTGCCAGCAGTTCCCTGGGACAGGGTCCCCATCAGCCCCAGCATTTT.

The chain couples TRBV19 to TRBJ1-5; D remains ambiguous. The CDR3 is 15 amino acids. CDR1 LNHDA and CDR2 SQIVND come from the germline V gene (reference sequence). V dropped 7 bases and J dropped 0 bases, with 13 bases sitting between them. For the CDR3, the DNA is TGTGCCAGTACCCCGGGGAGGACTAGCAATCAGCCCCAGCATTTT. Its protein is CASTPGRTSNQPQHF. Full variable domain (remainder filled in from reference TRBV19 and TRBJ1-5): DGGITQSPKYLFRKEGQNVTLSCEQNLNHDAMYWYRQDPGQGLRLIYYSQIVNDFQKGDIAEGYSVSREKKESFPLTVTSAQKNPTAFYLCASTPGRTSNQPQHFGDGTRLSIL.